The 24 T cell receptor beta chains presented below share a single source sample, sequenced in a study of blood T cell repertoires in COVID-19. Profiling relied on immunoSEQ multiplex PCR, and the TCRdb table lists in-frame clones only, not all of them. This table has about 84,000 clones, 65% to 85% appearing once. Source material: peripheral blood. All receptors derive from a man older than 75 with active or convalescent COVID-19.

The chain employs TRBV6-1 and TRBJ2-3, with TRBD1 matching 8 bases. CDR3 length: 15 residues. V shed 3 bases and J 0 bases; nucleotides not matched to a gene: 2. Per germline, CDR1 MNHNS and CDR2 SASEGT. CDR3 bases: TGTGCCAGCAGTGAGAGACAGGGGAGCACAGATACGCAGTATTTT. This codes for CASSERQGSTDTQYF.

The CDR3 nucleotides read TGTGCCAGCAGCCAAGGTGGGACAGGGGACGGCTACACCTTC. Translation gives CASSQGGTGDGYTF. The chain carries TRBV4-2 and TRBJ1-2; 10 positions match TRBD1. CDR1 and CDR2 (germline): LGHNA, YNFKEQ. The CDR3 sequence is 14 residues long. With V trimmed by 1 base and J by 8 bases, 4 bases remained unmatched.

This clone has just one count. The genes are TRBV2 and TRBJ1-1; 8 bases are shared with TRBD1. Per germline, CDR1 SNHLY and CDR2 FYNNEI. With V trimmed by 9 bases and J by 0 bases, 12 bases remained unmatched. The CDR3 totals 16 residues. Here the CDR3 reads CASLRDRLTVNTEAFF. The CDR3 region has the DNA TGTGCCAGTCTTCGGGACAGGCTAACTGTGAACACTGAAGCTTTCTTT.

J is TRBJ2-7 and V is TRBV30, with D perhaps matching TRBD2 (6 bases). This CDR3 comprises 14 residues. V was clipped by 7 bases and J by 1 base, with 17 bases between them. Germline lookup yields CDR1 GTSNPN and CDR2 SVGIG (reference sequence). The CDR3 region is CALGREWGSYEQYF. The CDR3 region has the DNA TGTGCCTTGGGGCGGGAATGGGGATCCTACGAGCAGTACTTC.

V and J are TRBV7-9 and TRBJ1-4, with 8 bases matching TRBD1. The length of the CDR3 is 14 residues. J gave up 5 bases and V 6 bases, and 5 bases lay outside the gene matches. Germline V CDR1 and CDR2: SEHNR, FQNEAQ (reference sequence). The CDR3 sequence: CASRPGQVNEKLFF. The CDR3 DNA sequence: TGTGCCAGCAGGCCGGGACAGGTGAATGAAAAACTGTTTTTT.

The chain combines TRBV29-1 with TRBJ1-1, with D tentatively TRBD1 (5 bases). V was clipped by 7 bases and J by 10 bases, with 19 bases between them. CDR3 length equals 12 residues. CDR1 is SQVTM, CDR2 ANQGSEA, per germline. The CDR3 nucleotides are TGCAGCGCCCGACCCCCCCAGGGAGGAGCTTTCTTT. Amino acid sequence: CSARPPQGGAFF.

The chain joins TRBV6-5 to TRBJ1-3, with 7 nucleotides matching TRBD1. After removal of 6 bases from V and 0 bases from J, the junction contained 2 bases not matched to a gene. CDR1 MNHEY and CDR2 SVGAGI come from the germline V gene. The CDR3 runs to 14 residues. The CDR3 protein is CASRRQGSGNTIYF. CDR3 in DNA: TGTGCCAGCAGACGACAGGGCTCTGGAAACACCATATATTTT.

The V call is TRBV6-6, the J call TRBJ2-2, with 16 bases that match TRBD2. This CDR3 region has 16 residues. Looked up from germline, CDR1 is MNHNY and CDR2 is SVGAGI (reference sequence). J gave up 6 bases and V 10 bases, and 8 bases lay outside the gene matches. The CDR3: CATGTSGGAYAGELFF. CDR3 bases: TGTGCCACCGGGACTAGCGGGGGGGCCTACGCCGGGGAGCTGTTTTTT.

This clone showed up just once. The chain combines TRBV19 with TRBJ1-1; possible D gene TRBD1, 5 bases. Germline CDR1 LNHDA, CDR2 SQIVND (reference sequence). The length of the CDR3 is 14 residues. Trimming stripped 5 bases from V and 4 bases from J, with 14 bases between. CDR3 in amino acids: CASSRSQGATEAFF. The DNA of the CDR3 is TGTGCCAGTAGTCGTAGTCAGGGTGCCACTGAAGCTTTCTTT.

This chain connects TRBV11-1 to TRBJ2-1; D gene uncertain. Germline V lookup: CDR1 SGHAT, CDR2 FQDESV (reference sequence). V lost 0 bases and J 5 bases, leaving 14 bases between the germline ends. CDR3 size: 16 residues. The CDR3 spells CASSLALGLRDNEQFF. CDR3 DNA sequence: TGTGCCAGCAGCTTAGCGCTTGGCCTCCGGGACAATGAGCAGTTCTTC.

At least ten counts were recorded for this clone. The chain links TRBV19 to TRBJ2-5; 7 nucleotides agree with TRBD1. The V gene's germline CDR1 is LNHDA and CDR2 SQIVND (reference sequence). V lost 3 bases to trimming and J lost 0 bases; unmatched junction nucleotides: 1. The CDR3 sequence is 14 residues long. The CDR3 DNA reads as TGTGCCAGTAGTATGGGACAGTACCAAGAGACCCAGTACTTC. It yields the protein CASSMGQYQETQYF.

This chain connects TRBV19 to TRBJ1-6; TRBD1 agrees at 7 bases. The germline V gene has CDR1 LNHDA and CDR2 SQIVND (reference sequence). Trimming at V came to 9 bases and at J to 11 bases, leaving 16 bases not matched to a gene. The CDR3 length is 15 residues. The CDR3 DNA follows: TGTGCCAGCCCACGACAGGGCAGGCTGTGGACACCCCTCCACTTT. Translation gives CASPRQGRLWTPLHF.

The chain recombines TRBV7-3 with TRBJ2-5, with a possible D match to TRBD2 (5 bases). This CDR3 has 13 residues. V lost 3 bases to trimming and J lost 5 bases, with 10 bases between them. CDR1 and CDR2 (germline): SGHTA, FQGTGA. This CDR3 reads CASSFGLGETQYF. The CDR3 coding sequence is TGTGCCAGCAGCTTTGGACTGGGGGAGACCCAGTACTTC.

V gene TRBV5-8 combines with J gene TRBJ1-1; 7 nucleotides agree with TRBD1. The junction had 4 bases not matched to a gene; V was cut back by 3 bases and J by 5 bases. The germline V gene has CDR1 SGHTS and CDR2 YDEGEE. There are 13 residues in the CDR3. CDR3 residues: CASSWDRRTEAFF. The CDR3 region has the DNA TGTGCCAGCAGCTGGGACAGAAGGACTGAAGCTTTCTTT.

On this clone: Additional DNA sequences in this sample encode the identical CDR3. The CDR3 coding sequence is TGCGCCAGCAGCCCAACAGGTACTGCCTACGAGCAGTACTTC. It encodes CASSPTGTAYEQYF. This rearrangement joins TRBV5-1 to TRBJ2-7, with D perhaps TRBD1 (5 bases). The CDR3 extends over 14 amino acids. Per germline, CDR1 SGHRS and CDR2 YFSETQ. V gave up 4 bases and J gave up 2 bases, with 13 bases separating them.

The rearrangement links TRBV11-3 to TRBJ2-3; 7 bases line up with TRBD1. From germline, CDR1 is SGHNT and CDR2 YENEEA. The length of the CDR3 is 15 residues. V was pared by 3 bases and J by 6 bases, with 9 bases of the junction left unmatched. CDR3 DNA sequence: TGTGCCAGCAGCTTTGGGGGAACAGGGGCTGATACGCAGTATTTT. Translated: CASSFGGTGADTQYF.

This chain joins TRBV11-3 and TRBJ2-2; TRBD1 might be the D (6 bases). The V gene lost 5 bases and the J gene lost 1 base, with 17 bases spanning the gap. Germline lookup yields CDR1 SGHNT and CDR2 YENEEA. The CDR3 is 17 residues long. The CDR3 loop is CASSHSRETGNTGELFF. CDR3 sequence (DNA): TGTGCCAGCAGCCACAGCCGAGAGACAGGGAACACCGGGGAGCTGTTTTTT.

V gene TRBV21-1 combines with J gene TRBJ1-4; TRBD1, the table's D call, lacks a check against the DNA. TRBV21-1 is shown as a pseudogene. The length of the CDR3 is 19 residues. CDR3 DNA: TGTGCCAGCAGCAAAGGCGTTCGGCAGGGGACCCTAAACCGACCAAAACTGTTTTTT. Translated, it gives CASSKGVRQGTLNRPKLFF.

The V call is TRBV18, the J call TRBJ2-3; 7 positions agree with TRBD2. This CDR3 has 15 amino acids. Germline CDR1 reads KGHSH; CDR2 reads LQKENI. V was clipped by 6 bases and J by 2 bases; unmatched bases: 8. The CDR3: CASSPGGGDTDTQYF. As DNA, the CDR3 is TGTGCCAGCTCCCCCGGCGGGGGTGACACAGATACGCAGTATTTT.

This clone appeared a few times. The V call is TRBV4-1, the J call TRBJ2-1; tentative D call: TRBD2 (6 bases). V lost 4 bases to trimming and J lost 9 bases, with 13 bases between them. The CDR3 length is 13 residues. Germline CDR1 MGHRA, CDR2 YSYEKL. CDR3 sequence: CASSLGGGGEQFF. DNA for the CDR3: TGCGCCAGCAGCCTGGGGGGAGGAGGTGAGCAGTTCTTC.

The chain carries TRBV5-6 and TRBJ2-7; 8 bases map to TRBD2. The CDR3 runs 15 residues. V dropped 3 bases and J dropped 2; count of bases not matched to a gene: 7. CDR1 is SGHDT, CDR2 YYEEEE, per germline. CDR3 nucleotides: TGTGCCAGCAGCTGGGCTTTTAGCGGGACCTACGAGCAGTACTTC. Its translation is CASSWAFSGTYEQYF.

This chain joins TRBV27 and TRBJ1-2; TRBD1 aligns across 8 bases. Per germline, CDR1 MNHEY and CDR2 SMNVEV (reference sequence). Trimming took 3 bases from V and 8 from J; bases not matched to a gene: 5. The length of the CDR3 is 13 residues. CDR3 in DNA: TGTGCCAGCAGTTTGTGGGGGACAGGCGGCTACACCTTC. It codes for CASSLWGTGGYTF.

This clone was seen a few times. The rearrangement joins TRBV19 to TRBJ1-4; possibly TRBD1 for D (5 bases). V shed 6 bases and J shed 0 bases, with 14 bases lying between them. The CDR3 loop spans 16 amino acids. CDR1 LNHDA and CDR2 SQIVND come from the germline V gene (reference sequence). The CDR3 nucleotides read TGTGCCAGTAGAAGGGGCCAGACAGCAACTAATGAAAAACTGTTTTTT. It specifies CASRRGQTATNEKLFF.

V gene TRBV6-2 or TRBV6-3 combines with J gene TRBJ2-5; 8 bases fit TRBD1. CDR1 and CDR2 (germline): MNHEY, SVGEGT. Trimming at V came to 6 bases and at J to 1 base, leaving 4 bases not matched to a gene. The CDR3 contains 14 residues. The CDR3 reads CASSTGGSQETQYF. For the CDR3, the DNA is TGTGCCAGCAGCACAGGGGGTAGCCAAGAGACCCAGTACTTC.